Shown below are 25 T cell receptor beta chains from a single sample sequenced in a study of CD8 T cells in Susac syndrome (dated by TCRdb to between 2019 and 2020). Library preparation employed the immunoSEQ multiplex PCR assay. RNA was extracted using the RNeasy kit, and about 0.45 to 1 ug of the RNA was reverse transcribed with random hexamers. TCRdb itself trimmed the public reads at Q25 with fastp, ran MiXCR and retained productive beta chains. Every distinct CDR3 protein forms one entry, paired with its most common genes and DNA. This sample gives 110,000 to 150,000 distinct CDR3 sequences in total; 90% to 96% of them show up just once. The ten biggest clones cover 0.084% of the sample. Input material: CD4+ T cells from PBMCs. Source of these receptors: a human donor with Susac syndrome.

The DNA of the CDR3 is TGTGCCAGCAGCCAAGAGGGGGGGAGCAATCAGCCCCAGCATTTT. This encodes CASSQEGGSNQPQHF. The V and J genes are TRBV3-1 and TRBJ1-5; D may be TRBD1 (5 bases). The germline gives CDR1 LGHDT, CDR2 YNNKEL (reference sequence). The length of the CDR3 is 15 residues. The V end lost 0 bases, the J end lost 1 base, and 7 bases lay between the germline ends.

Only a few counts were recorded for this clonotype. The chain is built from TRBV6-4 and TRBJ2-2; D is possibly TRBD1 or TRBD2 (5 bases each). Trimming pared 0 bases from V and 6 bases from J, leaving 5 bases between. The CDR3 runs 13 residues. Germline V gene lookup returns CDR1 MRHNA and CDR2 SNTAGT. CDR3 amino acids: CASSDSGAGELFF. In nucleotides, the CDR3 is TGTGCCAGCAGTGACTCGGGGGCCGGGGAGCTGTTTTTT.

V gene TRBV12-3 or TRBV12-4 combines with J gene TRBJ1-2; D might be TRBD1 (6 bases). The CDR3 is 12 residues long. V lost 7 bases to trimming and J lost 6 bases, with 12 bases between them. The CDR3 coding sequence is TGTGCCAGCACCAGGGGACGGGATGGCTACACCTTC. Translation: CASTRGRDGYTF.

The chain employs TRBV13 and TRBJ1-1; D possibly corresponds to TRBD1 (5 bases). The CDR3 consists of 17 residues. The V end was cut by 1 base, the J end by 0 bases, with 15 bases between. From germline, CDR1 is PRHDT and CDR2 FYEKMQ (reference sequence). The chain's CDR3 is CASSLANNWGLNTEAFF. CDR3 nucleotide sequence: TGTGCCAGCAGCTTAGCCAATAATTGGGGCCTGAACACTGAAGCTTTCTTT.

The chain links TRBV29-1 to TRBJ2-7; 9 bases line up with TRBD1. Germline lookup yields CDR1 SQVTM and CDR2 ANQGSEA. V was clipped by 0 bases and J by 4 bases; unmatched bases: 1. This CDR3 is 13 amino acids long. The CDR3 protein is CSVEEDRGYEQYF. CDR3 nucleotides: TGCAGCGTTGAAGAGGACAGGGGATACGAGCAGTACTTC.

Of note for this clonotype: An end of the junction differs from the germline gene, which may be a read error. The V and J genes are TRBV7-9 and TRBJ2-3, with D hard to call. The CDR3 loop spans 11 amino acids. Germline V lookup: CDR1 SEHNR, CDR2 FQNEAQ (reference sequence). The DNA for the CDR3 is TGTGCCAGCAGCTTGAGTGGCACAGTGAATTTT. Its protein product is CASSLSGTVNF.

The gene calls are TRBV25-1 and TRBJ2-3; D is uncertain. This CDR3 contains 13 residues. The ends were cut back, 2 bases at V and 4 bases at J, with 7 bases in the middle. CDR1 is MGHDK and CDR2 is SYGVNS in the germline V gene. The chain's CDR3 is CASSEPGSDTQYF. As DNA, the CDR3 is TGTGCCAGCAGTGAACCGGGCTCAGATACGCAGTATTTT.

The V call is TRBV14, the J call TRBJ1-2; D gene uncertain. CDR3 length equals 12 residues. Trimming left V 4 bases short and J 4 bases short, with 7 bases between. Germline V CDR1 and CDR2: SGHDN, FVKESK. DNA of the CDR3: TGTGCCAGCAGCCCCAACTTCTATGGCTACACCTTC. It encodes CASSPNFYGYTF. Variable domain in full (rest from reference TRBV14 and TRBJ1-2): EAGVTQFPSHSVIEKGQTVTLRCDPISGHDNLYWYRRVMGKEIKFLLHFVKESKQDESGMPNNRFLAERTGGTYSTLKVQPAELEDSGVYFCASSPNFYGYTFGSGTRLTVV.

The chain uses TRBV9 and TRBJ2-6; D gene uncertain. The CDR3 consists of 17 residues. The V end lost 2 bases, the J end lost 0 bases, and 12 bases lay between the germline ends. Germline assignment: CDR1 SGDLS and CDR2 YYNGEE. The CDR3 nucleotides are TGTGCCAGCAGCGTCTGGCAGGACCGCTCTGGGGCCAACGTCCTGACTTTC. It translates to CASSVWQDRSGANVLTF.

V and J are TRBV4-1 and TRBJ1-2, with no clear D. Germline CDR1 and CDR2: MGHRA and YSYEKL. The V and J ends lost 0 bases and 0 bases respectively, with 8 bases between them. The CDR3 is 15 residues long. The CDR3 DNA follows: TGCGCCAGCAGCCAAGATCTCAGTACTAACTATGGCTACACCTTC. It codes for CASSQDLSTNYGYTF.

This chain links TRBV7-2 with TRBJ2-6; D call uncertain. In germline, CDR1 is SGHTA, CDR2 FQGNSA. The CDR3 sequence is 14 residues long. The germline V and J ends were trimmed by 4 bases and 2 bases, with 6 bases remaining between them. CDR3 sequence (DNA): TGTGCCAGCAGCTCAAACCCTGGGGCCAACGTCCTGACTTTC. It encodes CASSSNPGANVLTF.

CDR3 sequence reads: CATSLRQGQETQYF. The CDR3 DNA reads as TGTGCCACCAGCTTACGACAGGGACAAGAGACCCAGTACTTC. The J gene is TRBJ2-5, the V gene TRBV15; 7 bases are shared with TRBD1. Looked up from germline, CDR1 is LNHNV and CDR2 is YYDKDF (reference sequence). The CDR3 spans 14 residues. J was trimmed by 2 bases and V by 5 bases; bases with no gene match: 5. Supplemented by reference TRBV15 and TRBJ2-5, the full variable domain reads DAMVIQNPRYQVTQFGKPVTLSCSQTLNHNVMYWYQQKSSQAPKLLFHYYDKDFNNEADTPDNFQSRRPNTSFCFLDIRSPGLGDTAMYLCATSLRQGQETQYFGPGTRLLVL.

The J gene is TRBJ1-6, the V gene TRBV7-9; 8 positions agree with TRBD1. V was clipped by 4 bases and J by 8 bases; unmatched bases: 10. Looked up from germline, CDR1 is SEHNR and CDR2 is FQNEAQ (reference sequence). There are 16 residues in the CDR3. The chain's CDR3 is CASSSPGGGGDSPLHF. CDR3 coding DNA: TGTGCCAGCAGCTCACCAGGGGGCGGAGGGGATTCACCCCTCCACTTT.

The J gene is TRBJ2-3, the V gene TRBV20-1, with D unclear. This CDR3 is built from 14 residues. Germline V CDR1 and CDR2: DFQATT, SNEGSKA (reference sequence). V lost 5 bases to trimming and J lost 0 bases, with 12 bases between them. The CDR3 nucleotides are TGCAGTGCTCGTTGGGTCGGGAGCACAGATACGCAGTATTTT. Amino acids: CSARWVGSTDTQYF.

Here the CDR3 reads CASDSSGANVLTF. CDR3 DNA: TGTGCCAGCGACAGCTCTGGGGCCAACGTCCTGACTTTC. V usage is TRBV13 and J usage is TRBJ2-6, with D possibly being TRBD1 (5 bases). The CDR3 has 13 amino acids. V lost 8 bases to trimming and J lost 0 bases, with 5 bases between them. In germline, CDR1 is PRHDT, CDR2 FYEKMQ (reference sequence).

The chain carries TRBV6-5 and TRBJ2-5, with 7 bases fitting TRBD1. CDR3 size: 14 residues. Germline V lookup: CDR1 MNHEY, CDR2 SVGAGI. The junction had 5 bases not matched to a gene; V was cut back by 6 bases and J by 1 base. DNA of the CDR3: TGTGCCAGCAGCAAGACAGGGCTCCAAGAGACCCAGTACTTC. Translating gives CASSKTGLQETQYF.

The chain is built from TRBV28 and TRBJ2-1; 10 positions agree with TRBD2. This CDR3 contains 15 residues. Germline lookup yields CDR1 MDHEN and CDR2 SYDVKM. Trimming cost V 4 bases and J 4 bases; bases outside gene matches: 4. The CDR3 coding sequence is TGTGCCAGCAGTTGGACTAGCGGACCTTACAATGAGCAGTTCTTC. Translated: CASSWTSGPYNEQFF.

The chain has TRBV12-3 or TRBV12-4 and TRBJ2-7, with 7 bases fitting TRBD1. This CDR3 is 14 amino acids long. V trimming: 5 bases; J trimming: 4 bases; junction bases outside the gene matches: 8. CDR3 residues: CASSQAGTAYEQYF. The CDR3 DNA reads TGTGCCAGCAGTCAAGCCGGGACAGCGTACGAGCAGTACTTC.

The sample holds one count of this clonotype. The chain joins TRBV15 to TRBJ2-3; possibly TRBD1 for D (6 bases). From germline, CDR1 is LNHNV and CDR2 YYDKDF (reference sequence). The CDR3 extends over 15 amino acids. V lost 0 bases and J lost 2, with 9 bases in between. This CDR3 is CATSRDRGFTDTQYF. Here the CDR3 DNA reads TGTGCCACCAGCAGAGATAGGGGGTTCACAGATACGCAGTATTTT.

This CDR3 reads CASSALRGTGVVYEQYF. In DNA, the CDR3 is TGTGCCAGCAGCGCGCTCAGGGGGACAGGGGTAGTCTACGAGCAGTACTTC. The gene calls are TRBV5-4 and TRBJ2-7, with 10 bases fitting TRBD1. This CDR3 has 17 residues. The germline V gene encodes CDR1 SGHNT and CDR2 YYREEE (reference sequence). Trimming at V came to 4 bases and at J to 3 bases, leaving 13 bases not matched to a gene.

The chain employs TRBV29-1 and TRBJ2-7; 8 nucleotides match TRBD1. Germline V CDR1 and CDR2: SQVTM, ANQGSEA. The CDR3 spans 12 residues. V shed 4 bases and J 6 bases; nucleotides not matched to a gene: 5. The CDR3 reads CSVVTGVGEQYF. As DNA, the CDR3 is TGCAGCGTTGTGACAGGGGTCGGCGAGCAGTACTTC.

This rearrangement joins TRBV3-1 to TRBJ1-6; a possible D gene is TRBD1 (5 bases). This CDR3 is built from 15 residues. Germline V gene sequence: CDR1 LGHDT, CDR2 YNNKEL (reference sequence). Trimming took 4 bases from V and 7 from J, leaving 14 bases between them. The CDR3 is CASSPISGTNSPLHF. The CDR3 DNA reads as TGTGCCAGCAGCCCAATTTCGGGGACGAATTCACCCCTCCACTTT.

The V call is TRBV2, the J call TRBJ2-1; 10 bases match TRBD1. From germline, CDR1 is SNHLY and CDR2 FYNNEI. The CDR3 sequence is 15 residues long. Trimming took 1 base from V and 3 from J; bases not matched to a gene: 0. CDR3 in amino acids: CASSEGTGGYNEQFF. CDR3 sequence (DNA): TGTGCCAGCAGTGAAGGGACAGGGGGCTACAATGAGCAGTTCTTC. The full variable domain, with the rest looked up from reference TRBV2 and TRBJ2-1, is EPEVTQTPSHQVTQMGQEVILRCVPISNHLYFYWYRQILGQKVEFLVSFYNNEISEKSEIFDDQFSVERPDGSNFTLKIRSTKLEDSAMYFCASSEGTGGYNEQFFGPGTRLTVL.

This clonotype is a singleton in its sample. The CDR3 bases are TGTGCCAGCAGCCAGCAGGGACCCAGCTCCTACGAGCAGTACTTC. This encodes CASSQQGPSSYEQYF. The rearrangement joins TRBV6-6 to TRBJ2-7; D possibly matches TRBD1 or TRBD2 (5 bases each). Trimming removed 6 bases from V and 0 bases from J, with 15 bases in between. Germline CDR1 MNHNY, CDR2 SVGAGI (reference sequence). The CDR3 runs 15 residues.

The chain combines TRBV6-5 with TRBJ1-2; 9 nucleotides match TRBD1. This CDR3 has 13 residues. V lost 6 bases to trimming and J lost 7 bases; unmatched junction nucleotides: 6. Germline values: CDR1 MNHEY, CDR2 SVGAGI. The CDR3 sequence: CASSLQGAGGYTF. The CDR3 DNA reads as TGTGCCAGCAGCCTACAGGGGGCAGGTGGCTACACCTTC.